Described below is a single T cell receptor beta chain sequence and its context. This clone was seen repeatedly, ten times or more. The specificity of this receptor is unknown. Both CVID patients and healthy controls were predominantly of Caucasian heritage. From each donor, roughly 5 to 8 ml of heparinized peripheral whole blood was collected. Genomic DNA from adults with common variable immune deficiency (CVID) and from healthy adult controls was used to sequence TCRbeta CDR3 repertoires. A total of some 22 healthy adult volunteers (approximately 12 female and about 10 male; age range roughly 20 to 66 years, mean age around 35) were included in the control group. Diluted blood was subjected to density centrifugation over Hypaque 1077 or Ficoll-Paque for isolation of peripheral blood mononuclear cells. Genomic DNA was extracted from unsorted mononuclear cells by Qiagen column purification or by a centrifugation-based method.

The entry originates in a study of T cell clonality in common variable immunodeficiency (dated by TCRdb to 2014 to 2015). The full study reports these points: CVID TCRbeta sequences reportedly showed fewer deletions and N-nucleotide insertions and lacked highly modified clones with 13 or more V deletions. Increased TCRbeta clonality was found in CVID subjects compared with healthy controls (t-test p = 0.018), with the increase being most characteristic of about a third of subjects. CVID subjects shared fewer TCRbeta clones with each other than healthy controls did (p < 0.0001). Correlations of repertoire features with clinical complications were constrained by heterogeneity among patients within the CVID cohort. It was noted by the authors that sequencing of the repertoires of T cell subpopulations would be needed to clarify the cause of the increased clonality in CVID. Despite equal DNA input, controls averaged roughly 80,000 unique sequences per sample versus about 30,000 in CVID samples.

CVID samples and control samples contributed equivalent amounts of genomic DNA as sequencing input. For every sample, a 60 bp segment covering the rearranged TCRbeta CDR3 region was amplified and then sequenced. TCRbeta amplification used the immunoSEQ assay, a bias-corrected multiplex PCR with high-throughput sequencing. In the authors' own workflow: Every unique nucleotide sequence counted as a clone and was annotated with V, D and J genes, copy number and frequency. Sequences were labeled productive if in frame, and non-productive if out of frame or containing stop codons. As previously described, clonality was calculated on the basis of Shannon's entropy. The predicted amino acid sequences of productive clones were used to derive the mean CDR3 Kyte-Doolittle hydropathy. The R hclust function was used to hierarchically cluster scaled V gene usage with Manhattan distance and complete linkage. Clone sharing by CDR3 amino acid sequence was assessed by resampling 12 repertoires per group over 100 rounds. The repertoires were searched for approximately 72 published EBV-specific TCRbeta sequences and about 240 published CMV-specific TCRbeta sequences. A couple of CVID samples that yielded fewer than 10,000 sequences were excluded from the analysis, so around 40 CVID repertoires were retained. TCRdb limited this immuneACCESS table to in-frame rearrangements with V and J called. A share of clones is missing; checked studies link under half to unresolved V genes, and the rest is unexplained. The V and J calls and clone size were taken over from that table, and D and trimming were inferred from the DNA. The sample comprises about 74,000 clones, and every one was counted more than once. Over 0.7% of the sample is in the top ten clones.

The sequenced material came from peripheral blood mononuclear cells. This receptor was identified in a person aged 18 to 70 in good health.

The sequenced CDR3 bases are TGTGCCAGCACCACAGGCGCTTACACAGATACG. Translated, it reads CASTTGAYTDT. The full CDR3 reads CASTTGAYTDTQYF. The chain was built from TRBV7-2 and TRBJ2-3, and perhaps TRBD1 as D gene, on 5 matching bases. Sequencing ends 3 residues short of the CDR3 end; the germline J gene provides the rest. CDR1 is given as SGHTA and CDR2 as FQGNSA, both from the germline V gene. Its CDR3 holds 14 amino acids, cysteine through phenylalanine. The DNA shown is the part of the CDR3 that was read: 33 bases, in frame from base 1. Relative to germline, V is 7 bases shorter and J is 2 bases shorter, with 13 bases between their ends.